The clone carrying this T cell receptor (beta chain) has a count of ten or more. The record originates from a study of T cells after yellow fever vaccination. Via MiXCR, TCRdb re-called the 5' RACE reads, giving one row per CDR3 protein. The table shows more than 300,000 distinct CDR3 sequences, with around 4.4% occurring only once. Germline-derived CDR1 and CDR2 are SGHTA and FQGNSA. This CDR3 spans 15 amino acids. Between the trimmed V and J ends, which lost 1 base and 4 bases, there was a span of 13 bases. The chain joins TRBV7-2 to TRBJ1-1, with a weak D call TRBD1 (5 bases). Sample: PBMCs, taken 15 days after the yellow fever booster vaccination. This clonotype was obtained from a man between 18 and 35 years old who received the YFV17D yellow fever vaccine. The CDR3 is CASSLESWGGTEAFF. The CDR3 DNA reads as TGTGCCAGCAGCTTAGAATCGTGGGGGGGCACTGAAGCTTTCTTT. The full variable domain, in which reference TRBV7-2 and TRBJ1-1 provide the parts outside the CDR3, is GAGVSQSPSNKVTEKGKDVELRCDPISGHTALYWYRQSLGQGLEFLIYFQGNSAPDKSGLPSDRFSAERTGGSVSTLTIQRTQQEDSAVYLCASSLESWGGTEAFFGQGTRLTVV.